The sequence of this T cell receptor (beta chain) was determined in a study of graft-versus-host responses after intestinal transplantation. Study summary: Recipients underwent multivisceral, liver-intestinal, or isolated intestinal transplants. Study-level points and caveats: Allografts carried high graft-versus-host to host-versus-graft clonal ratios in patients having graft-donor T cell macrochimerism.

In regard to this clone: Antigen specificity is unknown.

The germline gives CDR1 LNHDA, CDR2 SQIVND (reference sequence). The CDR3 is 14 residues long. V lost 3 bases, J lost 6 bases, and 3 bases stayed unmatched. The assay was immunoSEQ multiplex PCR, and TCRdb's table has in-frame clones only and misses some. The sample consists of 95,000 to 150,000 clones, 85% to 95% of them appearing once. Sequencing used unstimulated CD4+ T cells sorted from spleen or lymph node cells, obtained before intestinal transplant. The chain couples TRBV19 to TRBJ2-4; TRBD1 matches 9 bases. The sequence derives from a human donor who received an intestinal transplant. CDR3 DNA: TGTGCCAGTAGTATGCTGGACAGGGGAAACATTCAGTACTTC. It specifies CASSMLDRGNIQYF.